A selection of T cell receptor beta chains follows, all from one sample in a study of blood T cells in healthy people across ages. TCRdb used MiXCR to reprocess the 5' RACE reads, holding one entry per CDR3 protein. The sample holds over 1,300,000 distinct CDR3 sequences, roughly 59% seen once. Material for sequencing was blood. Receptors were obtained from a man aged 18-30 years in good health. Each CDR3 is given with its conserved first and last residue. The D gene is left open where the match is weak. The size of a clone is reported for some rows only, either as once, few or many, or as a class for expanded clones.

clone_size d_call j_call v_call cdr3_aa cdr3_nt
. . TRBJ2-2 TRBV5-1 CASSFGPTGPGELFF TGCGCCAGCAGCTTTGGCCCTACGGGCCCCGGGGAGCTGTTTTTT
. . TRBJ1-1 TRBV5-1 CASSLEGMYTEAFF TGCGCCAGCAGCTTGGAAGGGATGTACACTGAAGCTTTCTTT
once . TRBJ2-5 TRBV12-3/TRBV12-4 CASSLAQGKLGEQYF TGTGCCAGCAGTTTAGCCCAGGGGAAATTAGGTGAGCAGTACTTC
few . TRBJ1-2 TRBV4-1 CASSQDVQGMGSGYTF TGCGCCAGCAGCCAAGATGTCCAGGGGATGGGGTCTGGCTACACCTTC
once . TRBJ2-3 TRBV5-1 CASSLGGTAQGGTDTQYF TGCGCCAGCAGCTTGGGGGGTACCGCGCAGGGTGGCACAGATACGCAGTATTTT
. . TRBJ2-3 TRBV6-5 CASSPPGTLDTQYF TGTGCCAGCAGTCCCCCGGGGACCCTCGATACGCAGTATTTT
. . TRBJ1-1 TRBV12-3/TRBV12-4 CASGLRGGREAFF TGTGCCAGCGGTTTACGGGGCGGCAGAGAAGCTTTCTTT
. TRBD1 TRBJ2-1 TRBV6-5 CASTTGGVGNEQFF TGTGCCAGCACGACAGGGGGTGTGGGGAATGAGCAGTTCTTC
. . TRBJ2-7 TRBV20-1 CSASSSRVGEQYF TGCAGTGCTAGTTCCAGCAGGGTTGGGGAGCAGTACTTC
. . TRBJ1-2 TRBV4-1 CASSQDGHVDYGYTF TGCGCCAGCAGCCAAGATGGGCACGTTGATTATGGCTACACCTTC
. TRBD1 TRBJ1-6 TRBV6-2/TRBV6-3 CASTDTGGSYNSPLHF TGTGCCAGCACCGATACAGGGGGCTCCTATAATTCACCCCTCCACTTT
. . TRBJ2-1 TRBV2 CASLFQVNEQFF TGTGCCAGTCTATTCCAGGTCAATGAGCAGTTCTTC
. . TRBJ2-7 TRBV28 CASSLQQGDYEQYF TGTGCCAGCAGCTTACAACAGGGAGACTACGAGCAGTACTTC
. TRBD1 TRBJ1-2 TRBV27 CASSPTRTGIGYGYTF TGTGCCAGCAGTCCCACTCGGACAGGGATAGGGTATGGCTACACCTTC
. TRBD1 TRBJ2-5 TRBV5-1 CASTRKQQGWTETQYF TGCGCCAGCACTCGAAAACAACAGGGGTGGACGGAGACCCAGTACTTC
. . TRBJ2-5 TRBV21-1 CASSKEGGPKQETQYF TGTGCCAGCAGCAAAGAGGGGGGACCCAAACAAGAGACCCAGTACTTC
. TRBD1 TRBJ1-5 TRBV2 CASSEGQGGNQPQHF TGTGCCAGCAGTGAAGGACAGGGGGGCAATCAGCCCCAGCATTTT
. TRBD2 TRBJ2-1 TRBV12-3/TRBV12-4 CASRTSGGANEQFF TGTGCCAGCAGAACAAGCGGGGGGGCCAATGAGCAGTTCTTC
. . TRBJ2-5 TRBV12-3/TRBV12-4 CASTHTVNQETQYF TGTGCCAGCACCCATACAGTGAACCAAGAGACCCAGTACTTC
few TRBD1 TRBJ2-7 TRBV20-1 CSAKRQGPYEQYF TGCAGTGCTAAGCGACAGGGGCCCTACGAGCAGTACTTC
. TRBD1 TRBJ2-7 TRBV20-1 CSAREMDRGAYEQYF TGCAGTGCTAGAGAAATGGACAGGGGGGCCTACGAGCAGTACTTC
. . TRBJ2-3 TRBV5-1 CASSTGTSWVVDTQYF TGCGCCAGCAGCACGGGGACTTCCTGGGTCGTAGATACGCAGTATTTT
. TRBD1 TRBJ2-3 TRBV7-2 CASSPSMTGGADTQYF TGTGCCAGCAGCCCTTCAATGACAGGGGGCGCAGATACGCAGTATTTT
once TRBD1 TRBJ2-5 TRBV20-1 CSARVLGQGGEETQYF TGCAGTGCTAGAGTCCTGGGACAGGGGGGGGAAGAGACCCAGTACTTC
few TRBD2 TRBJ2-3 TRBV12-3/TRBV12-4 CASITNLAGITDTQYF TGTGCCAGCATTACCAATCTAGCGGGTATCACAGATACGCAGTATTTT
few TRBD1 TRBJ1-6 TRBV20-1 CSARQGATLNSPLHF TGCAGTGCTAGACAGGGGGCGACGTTGAATTCACCCCTCCACTTT
few TRBD1 TRBJ2-6 TRBV14 CASSLFGTGVNVLTF TGTGCCAGCAGCCTTTTCGGGACAGGGGTCAACGTCCTGACTTTC
. . TRBJ2-1 TRBV9 CASSVGIYNEQFF TGTGCCAGCAGCGTAGGGATCTACAATGAGCAGTTCTTC
. TRBD1 TRBJ2-3 TRBV9 CASSVANPEQGVGADTQYF TGTGCCAGCAGCGTAGCCAACCCAGAACAGGGGGTTGGCGCAGATACGCAGTATTTT
. TRBD1 TRBJ1-4 TRBV11-2 CASSLALTGQDYEKLFF TGTGCCAGCAGCTTAGCACTGACGGGACAGGACTATGAAAAACTGTTTTTT
once . TRBJ2-7 TRBV12-5 CASGLVQGLRYEQYF TGTGCTAGTGGTTTGGTACAGGGTTTGCGATACGAGCAGTACTTC
few . TRBJ2-1 TRBV27 CASSPGTYDSYNEQFF TGTGCCAGCAGTCCTGGGACTTACGACTCCTACAATGAGCAGTTCTTC
. . TRBJ1-2 TRBV5-4 CASSPWRPGGYGYTF TGTGCCAGCAGCCCGTGGCGACCTGGGGGTTATGGCTACACCTTC
. . TRBJ2-5 TRBV28 CASSSPGGGRQTQYF TGCGCCAGCAGTTCCCCCGGCGGGGGCAGGCAGACCCAGTACTTC
. TRBD2 TRBJ2-5 TRBV6-2/TRBV6-3 CASSYRAGGETHYF TGTGCCAGCAGTTACAGAGCGGGAGGAGAGACCCATTACTTC
. TRBD2 TRBJ2-7 TRBV29-1 CSVVALAGAYEQYF TGCAGCGTTGTAGCGCTAGCGGGAGCCTACGAGCAGTACTTC
. TRBD1 TRBJ1-5 TRBV12-3/TRBV12-4 CASRPTGTGYQPQHF TGTGCCAGCAGACCAACCGGGACAGGGTATCAGCCCCAGCATTTT
. TRBD2 TRBJ2-7 TRBV7-2 CASSLAGLAGVQLYEQYF TGTGCCAGCAGCTTAGCCGGACTAGCGGGGGTCCAACTCTACGAGCAGTACTTC
. . TRBJ2-1 TRBV24-1 CATSVPGVSSYNEQFF TGTGCCACCAGTGTCCCTGGGGTTAGCTCCTACAATGAGCAGTTCTTC
. . TRBJ2-7 TRBV4-1 CASSQATDNYEQYF TGCGCCAGCAGCCAAGCGACGGACAACTACGAGCAGTACTTC
. . TRBJ1-2 TRBV13 CASSPRPETGCGYTF TGTGCCAGCAGCCCCCGCCCCGAGACAGGTTGTGGCTACACCTTC
. TRBD1 TRBJ1-1 TRBV12-3/TRBV12-4 CASSSQQGRNTEAFF TGTGCCAGCAGTTCCCAACAGGGGAGGAACACTGAAGCTTTCTTT
. . TRBJ2-4 TRBV5-6 CASRPTLSGTGHEAQYF TGTGCCAGCAGGCCTACTCTATCGGGAACAGGGCACGAGGCCCAGTACTTC
. . TRBJ2-1 TRBV2 CASRPRGGYNEQFF TGTGCCAGCAGACCCAGGGGAGGGTACAATGAGCAGTTCTTC
. TRBD1 TRBJ2-5 TRBV10-3 CAISDGTVYNEQYF TGTGCCATCAGTGACGGGACAGTCTACAATGAGCAGTACTTC
. . TRBJ2-1 TRBV4-1 CASSQVTADNEQFF TGCGCCAGCAGCCAAGTTACAGCGGACAATGAGCAGTTCTTC
few . TRBJ2-7 TRBV7-9 CASSLVGDNYEQYF TGTGCCAGCAGCTTAGTAGGTGACAACTACGAGCAGTACTTC
. . TRBJ2-3 TRBV7-2 CASSPDGGTTDTQYF TGTGCCAGCAGCCCAGACGGCGGGACCACAGATACGCAGTATTTT
. . TRBJ2-7 TRBV6-5 CASLRTGSGEQYF TGTGCCAGCTTGAGAACAGGGTCGGGAGAGCAGTACTTC
. . TRBJ2-5 TRBV29-1 CSAPEGPFQETQYF TGCAGCGCCCCCGAGGGACCGTTCCAAGAGACCCAGTACTTC
once . TRBJ2-7 TRBV21-1 CASSKRGLTSRSYEQYF TGTGCCAGCAGCAAAAGGGGCCTGACTAGCCGCTCCTACGAGCAGTACTTC
once TRBD2 TRBJ2-1 TRBV6-6 CASSYSLAGTYNEQFF TGTGCCAGCAGTTACTCGTTAGCGGGAACCTACAATGAGCAGTTCTTC
. . TRBJ2-7 TRBV6-1 CASRNLQGISYEQYF TGTGCCAGCAGGAACCTTCAGGGCATCTCCTACGAGCAGTACTTC
. . TRBJ2-7 TRBV14 CASSQDRRVQAEQYF TGTGCCAGCAGCCAAGATAGAAGGGTCCAAGCCGAGCAGTACTTC
. . TRBJ2-3 TRBV20-1 CSARDAERATDTQYF TGCAGTGCTAGAGATGCAGAGAGGGCGACAGATACGCAGTATTTT